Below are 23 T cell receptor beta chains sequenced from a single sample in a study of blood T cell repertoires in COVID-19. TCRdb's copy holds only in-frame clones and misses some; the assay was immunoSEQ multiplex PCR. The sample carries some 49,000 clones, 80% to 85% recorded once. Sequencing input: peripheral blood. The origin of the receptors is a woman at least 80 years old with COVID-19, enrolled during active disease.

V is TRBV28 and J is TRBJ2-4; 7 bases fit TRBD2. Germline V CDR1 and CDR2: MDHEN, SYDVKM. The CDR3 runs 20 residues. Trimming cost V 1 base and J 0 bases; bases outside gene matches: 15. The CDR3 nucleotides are TGTGCCAGCAGTTTATATGCCCAACGGGGGGTAGCGAGAGCCAAAAACATTCAGTACTTC. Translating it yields CASSLYAQRGVARAKNIQYF.

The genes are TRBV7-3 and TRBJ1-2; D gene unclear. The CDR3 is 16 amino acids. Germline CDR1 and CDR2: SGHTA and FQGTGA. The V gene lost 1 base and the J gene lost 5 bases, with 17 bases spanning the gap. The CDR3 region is CASSLMSVGPGYGYTF. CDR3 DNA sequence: TGTGCCAGCAGCTTAATGTCCGTAGGTCCGGGGTATGGCTACACCTTC.

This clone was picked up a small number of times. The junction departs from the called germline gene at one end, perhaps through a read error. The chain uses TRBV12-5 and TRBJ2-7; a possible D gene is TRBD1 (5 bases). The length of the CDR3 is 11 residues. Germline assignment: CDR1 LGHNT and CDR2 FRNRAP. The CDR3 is CASGLGVVWDF. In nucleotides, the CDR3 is TGTGCTAGTGGTTTAGGGGTCGTCTGGGACTTC.

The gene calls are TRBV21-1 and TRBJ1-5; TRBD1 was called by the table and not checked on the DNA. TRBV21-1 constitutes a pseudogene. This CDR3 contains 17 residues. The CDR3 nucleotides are TGTGCCAGCAGCAAAGGGCGGCCAACAGGGTTGCATCAGCCCCAGCATTTT. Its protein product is CASSKGRPTGLHQPQHF.

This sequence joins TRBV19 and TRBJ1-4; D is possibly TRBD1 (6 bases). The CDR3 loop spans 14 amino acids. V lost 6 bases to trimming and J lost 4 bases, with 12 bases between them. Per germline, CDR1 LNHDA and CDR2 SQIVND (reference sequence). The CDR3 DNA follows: TGTGCCAGTAGGAAGACAGGTAGTAATGAAAAACTGTTTTTT. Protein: CASRKTGSNEKLFF. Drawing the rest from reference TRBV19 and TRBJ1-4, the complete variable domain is DGGITQSPKYLFRKEGQNVTLSCEQNLNHDAMYWYRQDPGQGLRLIYYSQIVNDFQKGDIAEGYSVSREKKESFPLTVTSAQKNPTAFYLCASRKTGSNEKLFFGSGTQLSVL.

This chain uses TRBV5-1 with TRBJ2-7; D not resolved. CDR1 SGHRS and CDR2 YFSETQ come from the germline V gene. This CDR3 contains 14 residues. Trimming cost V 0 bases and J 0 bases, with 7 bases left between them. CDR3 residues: CASSLVPSSYEQYF. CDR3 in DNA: TGCGCCAGCAGCTTGGTACCTAGCTCCTACGAGCAGTACTTC.

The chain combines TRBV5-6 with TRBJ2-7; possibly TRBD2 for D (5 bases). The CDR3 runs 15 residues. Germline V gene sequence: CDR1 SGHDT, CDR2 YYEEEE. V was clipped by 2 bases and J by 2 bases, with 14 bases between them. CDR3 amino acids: CASSFRPEAAYEQYF. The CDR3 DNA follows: TGTGCCAGCAGCTTTCGACCGGAGGCTGCCTACGAGCAGTACTTC.

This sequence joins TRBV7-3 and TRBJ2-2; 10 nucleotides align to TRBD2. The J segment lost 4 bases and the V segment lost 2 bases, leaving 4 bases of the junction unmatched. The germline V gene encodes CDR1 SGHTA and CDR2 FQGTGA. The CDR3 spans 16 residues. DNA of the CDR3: TGTGCCAGCAGCTTACTAGCGGGAGTTGGCACCGGGGAGCTGTTTTTT. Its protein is CASSLLAGVGTGELFF.

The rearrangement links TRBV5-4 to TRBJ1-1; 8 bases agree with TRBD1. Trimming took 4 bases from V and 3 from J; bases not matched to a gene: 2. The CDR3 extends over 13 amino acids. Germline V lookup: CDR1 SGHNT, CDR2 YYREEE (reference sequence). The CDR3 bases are TGTGCCAGCAGCCGGGACAGGCACACTGAAGCTTTCTTT. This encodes CASSRDRHTEAFF.

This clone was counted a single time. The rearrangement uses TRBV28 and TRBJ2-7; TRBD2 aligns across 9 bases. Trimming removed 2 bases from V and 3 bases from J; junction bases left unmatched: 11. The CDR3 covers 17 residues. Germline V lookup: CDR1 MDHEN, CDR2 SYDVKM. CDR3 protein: CASSLILGLAGFYEQYF. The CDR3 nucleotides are TGTGCCAGCAGTTTAATCTTGGGACTAGCAGGTTTCTACGAGCAGTACTTC.

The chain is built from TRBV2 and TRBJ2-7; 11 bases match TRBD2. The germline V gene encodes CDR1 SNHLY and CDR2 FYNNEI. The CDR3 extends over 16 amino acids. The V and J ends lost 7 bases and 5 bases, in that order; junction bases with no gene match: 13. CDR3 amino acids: CASTGGGVAGGNEQYF. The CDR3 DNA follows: TGTGCCAGCACCGGGGGAGGAGTAGCGGGAGGGAACGAGCAGTACTTC.

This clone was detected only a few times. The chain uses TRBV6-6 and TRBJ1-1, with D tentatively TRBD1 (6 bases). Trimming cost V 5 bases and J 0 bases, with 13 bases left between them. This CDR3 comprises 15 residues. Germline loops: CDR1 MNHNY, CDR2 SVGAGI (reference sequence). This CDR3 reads CASSHTTGLNTEAFF. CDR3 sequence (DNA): TGTGCCAGCAGTCATACGACAGGTTTGAACACTGAAGCTTTCTTT.

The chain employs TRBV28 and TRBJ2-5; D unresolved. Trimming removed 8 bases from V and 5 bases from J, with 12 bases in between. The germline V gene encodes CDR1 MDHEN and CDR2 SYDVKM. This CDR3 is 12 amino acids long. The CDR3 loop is CASRSVVETQYF. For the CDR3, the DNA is TGTGCCAGCCGGAGTGTGGTGGAGACCCAGTACTTC.

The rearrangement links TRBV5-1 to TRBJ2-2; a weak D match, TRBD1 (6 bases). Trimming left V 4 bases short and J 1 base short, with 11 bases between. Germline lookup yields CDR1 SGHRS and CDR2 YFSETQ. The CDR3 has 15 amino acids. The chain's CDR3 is CASSDRDKNTGELFF. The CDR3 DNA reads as TGCGCCAGCAGCGACCGGGACAAGAACACCGGGGAGCTGTTTTTT.

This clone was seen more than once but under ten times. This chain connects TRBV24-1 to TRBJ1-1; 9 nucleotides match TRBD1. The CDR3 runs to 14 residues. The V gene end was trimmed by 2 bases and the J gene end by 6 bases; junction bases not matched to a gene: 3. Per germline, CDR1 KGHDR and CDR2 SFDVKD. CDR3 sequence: CATSDSRQGAEAFF. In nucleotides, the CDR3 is TGTGCCACCAGTGATTCGAGACAGGGGGCTGAAGCTTTCTTT.

Written as DNA, the CDR3 is TGTGCCAGCAGTTACCAGCGGGAGAGGAAGCAGTTCTTC. Amino acid sequence: CASSYQRERKQFF. The genes are TRBV27 and TRBJ2-1; 8 bases agree with TRBD2. This CDR3 has 13 residues. J gave up 11 bases and V 4 bases, and 7 bases lay outside the gene matches. Germline V gives CDR1 MNHEY, CDR2 SMNVEV (reference sequence).

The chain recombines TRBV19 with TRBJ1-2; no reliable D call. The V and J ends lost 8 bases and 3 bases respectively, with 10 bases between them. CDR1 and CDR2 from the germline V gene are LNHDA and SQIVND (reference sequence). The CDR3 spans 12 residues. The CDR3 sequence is CASLGQHYGYTF. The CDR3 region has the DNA TGTGCCAGTCTTGGGCAGCACTATGGCTACACCTTC. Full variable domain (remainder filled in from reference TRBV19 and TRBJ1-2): DGGITQSPKYLFRKEGQNVTLSCEQNLNHDAMYWYRQDPGQGLRLIYYSQIVNDFQKGDIAEGYSVSREKKESFPLTVTSAQKNPTAFYLCASLGQHYGYTFGSGTRLTVV.

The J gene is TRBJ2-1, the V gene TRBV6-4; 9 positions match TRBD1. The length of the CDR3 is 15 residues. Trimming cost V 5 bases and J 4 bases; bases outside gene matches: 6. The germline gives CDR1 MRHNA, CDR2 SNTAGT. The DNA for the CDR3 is TGTGCCAGCAGTTCCGGACAGGGGCCATACAATGAGCAGTTCTTC. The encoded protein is CASSSGQGPYNEQFF.

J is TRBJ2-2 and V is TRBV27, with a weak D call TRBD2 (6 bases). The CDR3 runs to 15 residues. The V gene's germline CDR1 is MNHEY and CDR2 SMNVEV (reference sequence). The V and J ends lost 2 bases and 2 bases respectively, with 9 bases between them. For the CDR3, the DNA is TGTGCCAGCAGTTTAGGGCGGGGTAACACCGGGGAGCTGTTTTTT. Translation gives CASSLGRGNTGELFF.

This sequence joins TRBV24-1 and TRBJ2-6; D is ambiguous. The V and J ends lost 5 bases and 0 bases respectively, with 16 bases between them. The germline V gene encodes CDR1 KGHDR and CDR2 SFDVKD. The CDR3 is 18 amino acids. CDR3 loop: CATSAGGSSYSGANVLTF. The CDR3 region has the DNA TGTGCCACCAGTGCCGGTGGCAGTAGCTACTCTGGGGCCAACGTCCTGACTTTC.

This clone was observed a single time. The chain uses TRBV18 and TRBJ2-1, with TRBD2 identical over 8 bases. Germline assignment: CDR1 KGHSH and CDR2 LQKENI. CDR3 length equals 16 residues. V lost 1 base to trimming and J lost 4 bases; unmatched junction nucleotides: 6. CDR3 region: CASSPLSGISYNEQFF. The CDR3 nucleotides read TGTGCCAGCTCACCACTTAGCGGGATATCGTACAATGAGCAGTTCTTC.

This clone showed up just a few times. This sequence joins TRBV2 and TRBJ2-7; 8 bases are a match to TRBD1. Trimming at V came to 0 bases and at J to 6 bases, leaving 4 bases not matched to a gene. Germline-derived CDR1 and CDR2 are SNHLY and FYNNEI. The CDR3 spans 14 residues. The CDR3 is CASSEATGAGEQYF. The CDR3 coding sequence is TGTGCCAGCAGTGAAGCGACAGGGGCCGGCGAGCAGTACTTC.

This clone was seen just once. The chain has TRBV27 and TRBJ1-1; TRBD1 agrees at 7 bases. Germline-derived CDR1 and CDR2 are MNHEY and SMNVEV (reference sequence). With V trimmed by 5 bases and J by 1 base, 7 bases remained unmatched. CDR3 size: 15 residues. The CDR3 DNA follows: TGTGCCAGCAGTAAAGGACAGGCTTGGAACACTGAAGCTTTCTTT. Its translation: CASSKGQAWNTEAFF.